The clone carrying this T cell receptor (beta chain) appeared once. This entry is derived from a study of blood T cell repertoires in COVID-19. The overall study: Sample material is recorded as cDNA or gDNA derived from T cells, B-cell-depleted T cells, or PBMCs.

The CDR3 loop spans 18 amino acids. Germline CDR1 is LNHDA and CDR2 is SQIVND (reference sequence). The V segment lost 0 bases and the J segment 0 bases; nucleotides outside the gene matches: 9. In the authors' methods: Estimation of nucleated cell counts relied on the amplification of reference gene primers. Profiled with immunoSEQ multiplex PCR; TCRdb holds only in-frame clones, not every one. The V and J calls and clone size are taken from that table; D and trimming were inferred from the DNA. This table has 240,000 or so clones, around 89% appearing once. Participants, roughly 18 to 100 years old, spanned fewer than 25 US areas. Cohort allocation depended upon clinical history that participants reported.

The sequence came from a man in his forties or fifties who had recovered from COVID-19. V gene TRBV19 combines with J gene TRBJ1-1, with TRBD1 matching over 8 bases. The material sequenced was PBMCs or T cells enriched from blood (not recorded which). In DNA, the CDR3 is TGTGCCAGTAGTATAGACAGGACAGGGCCCTTAATGAACACTGAAGCTTTCTTT. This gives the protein CASSIDRTGPLMNTEAFF.